This TCR beta chain appears in the sequencing data of a study of cytomegalovirus exposure and HLA in healthy donors. 13 Jbeta primers and 60 Vbeta primers were used for the PCR. Profiling relied on immunoSEQ multiplex PCR, and the TCRdb table lists in-frame clones only, not all of them. The sample includes about 80,000 clones, 62% of them seen just once. Turning to this clone: Its specificity is not known.

General study results and limits: It emerged from a later analysis that several of the most significant clusters appeared to be linked to common viral pathogens. The listing of roughly 160 TCR beta chains classed them as cytomegalovirus-associated.

Trimming took 3 bases from V and 4 from J; bases not matched to a gene: 5. The CDR3 totals 15 residues. Per germline, CDR1 SGHNT and CDR2 YYREEE (reference sequence). Healthy people donating bone marrow made up the donors. The V call is TRBV5-4, the J call TRBJ2-3; 10 nucleotides line up with TRBD2. This TCR derives from a male donor in good health and CMV-seropositive. The sequencing sample was made of PBMCs. CDR3 sequence: CASSSGTSEADTQYF. The DNA of the CDR3 is TGTGCCAGCAGCTCGGGGACTAGCGAAGCAGATACGCAGTATTTT.